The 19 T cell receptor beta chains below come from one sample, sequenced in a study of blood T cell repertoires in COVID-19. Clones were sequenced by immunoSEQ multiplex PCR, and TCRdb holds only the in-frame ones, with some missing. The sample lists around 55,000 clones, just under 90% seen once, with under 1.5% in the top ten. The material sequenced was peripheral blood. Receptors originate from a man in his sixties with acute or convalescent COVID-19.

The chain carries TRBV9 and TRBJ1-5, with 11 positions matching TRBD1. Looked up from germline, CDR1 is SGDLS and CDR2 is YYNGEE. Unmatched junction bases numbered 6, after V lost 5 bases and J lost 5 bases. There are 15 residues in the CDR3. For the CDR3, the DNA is TGTGCCAGCAGTAGGTGGGGACAGGGGGATCAGCCCCAGCATTTT. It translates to CASSRWGQGDQPQHF.

Here the CDR3 DNA reads TGTGCCAGTAGTTCGTCGACAGGAGTGGGTTCCTCCTCTGGGGCCAACGTCCTGACTTTC. Translation gives CASSSSTGVGSSSGANVLTF. The rearrangement links TRBV19 to TRBJ2-6, with a possible D match to TRBD1 (6 bases). The CDR3 spans 20 residues. V lost 5 bases to trimming and J lost 0 bases, with 23 bases between them. In germline, CDR1 is LNHDA, CDR2 SQIVND (reference sequence). Looking up the rest from reference TRBV19 and TRBJ2-6 gives the full variable domain: DGGITQSPKYLFRKEGQNVTLSCEQNLNHDAMYWYRQDPGQGLRLIYYSQIVNDFQKGDIAEGYSVSREKKESFPLTVTSAQKNPTAFYLCASSSSTGVGSSSGANVLTFGAGSRLTVL.

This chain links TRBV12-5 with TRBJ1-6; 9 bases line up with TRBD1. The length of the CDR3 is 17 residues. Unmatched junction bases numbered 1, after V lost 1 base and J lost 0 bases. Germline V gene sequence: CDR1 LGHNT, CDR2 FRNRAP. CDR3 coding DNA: TGTGCTAGTGGTTTGGAGGACAGGGGCTCCTATAATTCACCCCTCCACTTT. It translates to CASGLEDRGSYNSPLHF.

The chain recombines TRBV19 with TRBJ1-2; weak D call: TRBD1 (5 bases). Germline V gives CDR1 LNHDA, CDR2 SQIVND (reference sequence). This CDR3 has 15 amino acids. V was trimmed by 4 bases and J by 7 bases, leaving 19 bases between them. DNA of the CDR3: TGTGCCAGTAGTACAAACAGGTTGCCGGCTTTTGGCTACACCTTC. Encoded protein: CASSTNRLPAFGYTF.

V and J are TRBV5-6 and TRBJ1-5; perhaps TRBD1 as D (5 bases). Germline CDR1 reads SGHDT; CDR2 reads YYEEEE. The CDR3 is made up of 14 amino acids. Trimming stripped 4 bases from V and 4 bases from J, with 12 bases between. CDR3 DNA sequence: TGTGCCAGCAGCGCAGACAGTGGGAATCAGCCCCAGCATTTT. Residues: CASSADSGNQPQHF.

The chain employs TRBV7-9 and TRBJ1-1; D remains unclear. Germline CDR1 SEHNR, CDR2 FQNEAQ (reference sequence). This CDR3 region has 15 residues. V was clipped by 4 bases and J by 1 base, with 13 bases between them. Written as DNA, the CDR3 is TGTGCCAGCAGCTCTACGACACGAAAGAACACTGAAGCTTTCTTT. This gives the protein CASSSTTRKNTEAFF.

The CDR3, as DNA: TGTGCCAGCAGCGCGGACAGGGATGATAATTCACCCCTCCACTTT. This sequence encodes CASSADRDDNSPLHF. The rearrangement links TRBV7-3 to TRBJ1-6, with 8 bases fitting TRBD1. The V segment lost 5 bases and the J segment 5 bases; nucleotides outside the gene matches: 5. Per germline, CDR1 SGHTA and CDR2 FQGTGA. This CDR3 spans 15 amino acids.

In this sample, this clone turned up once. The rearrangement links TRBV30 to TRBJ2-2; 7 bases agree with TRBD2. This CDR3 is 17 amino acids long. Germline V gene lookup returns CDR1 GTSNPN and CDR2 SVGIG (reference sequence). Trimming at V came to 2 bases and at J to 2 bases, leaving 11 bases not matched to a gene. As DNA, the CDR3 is TGTGCCTGGAGTCCTCTGGACGCGGGAGATAACACCGGGGAGCTGTTTTTT. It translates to CAWSPLDAGDNTGELFF.

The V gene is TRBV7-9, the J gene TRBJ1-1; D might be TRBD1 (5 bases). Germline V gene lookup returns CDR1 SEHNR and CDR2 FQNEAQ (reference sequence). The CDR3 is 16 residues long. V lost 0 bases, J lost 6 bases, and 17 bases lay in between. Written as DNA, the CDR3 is TGTGCCAGCAGCTTAGCGTCAAGGGAAAGGGGCGCTGAAGCTTTCTTT. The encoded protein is CASSLASRERGAEAFF.

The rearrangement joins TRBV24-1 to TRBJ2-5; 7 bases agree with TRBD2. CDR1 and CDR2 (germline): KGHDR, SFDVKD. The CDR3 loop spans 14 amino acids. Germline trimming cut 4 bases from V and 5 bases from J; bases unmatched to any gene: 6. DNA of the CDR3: TGTGCCACCAGTGACCGACTAGCTTGGGAGACCCAGTACTTC. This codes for CATSDRLAWETQYF.

The CDR3 spells CASRRVGASTDTQYF. The DNA for the CDR3 is TGTGCCAGCCGCCGGGTGGGGGCGAGCACAGATACGCAGTATTTT. This chain links TRBV5-6 with TRBJ2-3, with D possibly TRBD1 on 6 matching bases. The CDR3 has 15 residues. CDR1 and CDR2 (germline): SGHDT, YYEEEE. With 7 bases removed from V and 0 bases from J, the gap between germline ends came to 15 bases.

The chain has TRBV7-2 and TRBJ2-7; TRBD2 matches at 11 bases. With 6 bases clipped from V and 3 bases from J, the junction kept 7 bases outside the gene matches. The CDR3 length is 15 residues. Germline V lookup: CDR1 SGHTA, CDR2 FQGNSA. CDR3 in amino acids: CASRPPGLADYEQYF. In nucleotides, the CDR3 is TGTGCCAGCAGGCCACCGGGACTAGCGGACTACGAGCAGTACTTC.

CDR3 nucleotides: TGTGCCAGCAGAGGACAGGGGCGACAAGAGACCCAGTACTTC. Translated: CASRGQGRQETQYF. The chain uses TRBV2 and TRBJ2-5; 9 nucleotides line up with TRBD1. Germline V lookup: CDR1 SNHLY, CDR2 FYNNEI. This CDR3 is 14 amino acids long. Germline trimming cut 6 bases from V and 2 bases from J; bases unmatched to any gene: 4.

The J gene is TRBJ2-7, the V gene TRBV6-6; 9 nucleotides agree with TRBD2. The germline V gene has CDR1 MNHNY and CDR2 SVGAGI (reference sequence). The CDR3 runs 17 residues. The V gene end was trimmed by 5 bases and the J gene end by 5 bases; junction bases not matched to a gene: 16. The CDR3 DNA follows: TGTGCCAGCAGTCCAACCCAGGACCCAGCGGGAGGAAACGAGCAGTACTTC. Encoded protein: CASSPTQDPAGGNEQYF.

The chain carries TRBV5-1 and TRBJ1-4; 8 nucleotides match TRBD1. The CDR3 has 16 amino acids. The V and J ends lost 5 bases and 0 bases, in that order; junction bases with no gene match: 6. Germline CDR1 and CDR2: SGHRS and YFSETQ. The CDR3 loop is CASRPGTGSTNEKLFF. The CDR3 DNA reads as TGCGCCAGCAGACCCGGGACAGGATCAACTAATGAAAAACTGTTTTTT.

CDR3 DNA sequence: TGTGCCTGGATCCGATCCCGGGGTGGCTACACCTTC. This encodes CAWIRSRGGYTF. The V call is TRBV30, the J call TRBJ1-2; D call uncertain. Germline V lookup: CDR1 GTSNPN, CDR2 SVGIG (reference sequence). V was shortened by 4 bases and J by 7 bases, with 13 bases between the two germline ends. This CDR3 region has 12 residues.

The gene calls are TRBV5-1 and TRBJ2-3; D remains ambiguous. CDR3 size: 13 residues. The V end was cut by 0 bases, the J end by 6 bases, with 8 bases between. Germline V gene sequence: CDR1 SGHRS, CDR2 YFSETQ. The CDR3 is CASSLERSDTQYF. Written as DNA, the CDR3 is TGCGCCAGCAGCTTGGAGAGGTCCGATACGCAGTATTTT.

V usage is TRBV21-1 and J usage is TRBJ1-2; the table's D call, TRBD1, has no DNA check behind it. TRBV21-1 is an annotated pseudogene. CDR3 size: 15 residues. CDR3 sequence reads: CASNVDRVPNYGYTF. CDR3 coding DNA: TGTGCCAGCAACGTCGACAGGGTCCCTAACTATGGCTACACCTTC.

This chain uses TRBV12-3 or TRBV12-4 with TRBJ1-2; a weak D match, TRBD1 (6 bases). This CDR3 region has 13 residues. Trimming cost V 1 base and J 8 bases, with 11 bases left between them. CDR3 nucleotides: TGTGCCAGCAGTTTAGGGGGGGGCGGCGGCTACACCTTC. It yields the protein CASSLGGGGGYTF.